The rows below give T cell receptor beta chains drawn from one sample of a study of cytomegalovirus exposure and HLA in healthy donors. Sequencing was performed with immunoSEQ multiplex PCR; in TCRdb, only in-frame clones are kept and a portion is missing. The data show about 180,000 clones, around 70% seen once. Material for sequencing was PBMCs. The receptor source for this set is a male donor in good health and CMV-seronegative. The CDR3 runs from the conserved cysteine through the conserved F or W. A D gene is named only where the DNA matches it firmly. Expanded clones get a size class; other rows say once, few or many, or leave the size out.

d_call | j_call | clone_size | v_call | cdr3_nt | cdr3_aa
TRBD1 | TRBJ1-1 | NA | TRBV19 | TGTGCCAGTAGTATCGACAGGGGGTTGGGCACTGAAGCTTTCTTT | CASSIDRGLGTEAFF
NA | TRBJ2-2 | NA | TRBV30 | TGTGCTTCCGATGGGACAACCGGGGAGCTGTTTTTT | CASDGTTGELFF
NA | TRBJ2-7 | NA | TRBV6-1 | TGTGCCAGCAGGGTACAGGGAACCCGCGAGCAGTACTTC | CASRVQGTREQYF
NA | TRBJ1-5 | few | TRBV19 | TGTGCCAGTAGTTCCCCCCACAGGGTCAATCAGCCCCAGCATTTT | CASSSPHRVNQPQHF
NA | TRBJ1-4 | NA | TRBV28 | TGTGCCAGCAGGTCTCTACCGAGGACTAATGAAAAACTGTTTTTT | CASRSLPRTNEKLFF
TRBD1 | TRBJ1-3 | NA | TRBV28 | TGTGCCAGCAGCCCCCCCCTCGAGACAGGGGTCTCTGGAAACACCATATATTTT | CASSPPLETGVSGNTIYF
TRBD2 | TRBJ2-7 | once | TRBV7-8 | TGTGCCAGCAATGCGGGAGATACTTACGAGCAGTACTTC | CASNAGDTYEQYF
TRBD1 | TRBJ1-2 | NA | TRBV28 | TGTGCCAGCAGGGCTACAGGGGGCAATATTGGCTACACCTTC | CASRATGGNIGYTF
TRBD1 | TRBJ1-4 | NA | TRBV27 | TGTGCCAGCAGTGGGTTTTATCGGACAGGGATTAATGAAAAACTGTTTTTT | CASSGFYRTGINEKLFF
TRBD1 | TRBJ1-6 | NA | TRBV19 | TGTGCCAGTAATCCGGGACAGGGTATCTCACCCCTCCACTTT | CASNPGQGISPLHF
NA | TRBJ2-1 | NA | TRBV28 | TGTGCCACTGGGGGGGCCGTCGGGGAGCAGTTCTTC | CATGGAVGEQFF
TRBD1 | TRBJ2-5 | NA | TRBV11-2 | TGTGCCAGCAGCCCGCCCGACAGGGGGCCTCAAGAGACCCAGTACTTC | CASSPPDRGPQETQYF
TRBD1 | TRBJ2-1 | once | TRBV7-7 | TGTGCCAGCAGCCCACAGGGGCAAAGCTACAATGAGCAGTTCTTC | CASSPQGQSYNEQFF
NA | TRBJ2-1 | NA | TRBV27 | TGTGCCAGCAGTTTATGGTCACGGGAGCTCGAGCAGTTCTTC | CASSLWSRELEQFF
NA | TRBJ2-1 | NA | TRBV11-2 | TGTGCCAGCAGCTCTCCCATCGGAGGGCGTTCCCCCTACAATGAGCAGTTCTTC | CASSSPIGGRSPYNEQFF
TRBD1 | TRBJ2-5 | NA | TRBV30 | TGTGCCTGGAGTAGGGGGACAGACCAAGAGACCCAGTACTTC | CAWSRGTDQETQYF
NA | TRBJ1-5 | NA | TRBV10-3 | TGTGCCATCAGTGGGACAGCAGAACAGCCCCAGCATTTT | CAISGTAEQPQHF
NA | TRBJ1-3 | NA | TRBV10-3 | TGTGCCATCAGTGAGGCCCCAGCCTCTAGTGGAAACACCATATATTTT | CAISEAPASSGNTIYF
NA | TRBJ2-1 | NA | TRBV11-3 | TGTGCCAGCAGCTTAGATTTCGGAGCGGAGCCCTACAATGAGCAGTTCTTC | CASSLDFGAEPYNEQFF
NA | TRBJ1-5 | NA | TRBV6-1 | TGTGCCGCCAGACAGGATAGCAATCAGCCCCAGCATTTT | CAARQDSNQPQHF
TRBD2 | TRBJ2-5 | NA | TRBV30 | TGTGCCTACGCGGGAGTGGAAGAGACCCAGTACTTC | CAYAGVEETQYF
NA | TRBJ2-5 | once | TRBV6-6 | TGTGCCAGCAGTTACCCGATGGTCGGGGAGACCCAGTACTTC | CASSYPMVGETQYF
TRBD2 | TRBJ2-1 | NA | TRBV9 | TGTGCCAGCAGCGTTAGCGGGAGCGGCTACAGTGAGCAGTTCTTC | CASSVSGSGYSEQFF
NA | TRBJ1-2 | NA | TRBV6-1 | TGTGCCAGCAGCCAAGGGGAAGGCCGCTATGGCTACACCTTC | CASSQGEGRYGYTF
NA | TRBJ2-6 | NA | TRBV19 | TGTGCCAGTATGCGCGCCTATCGTGTGACTGGGGCCAACGTCCTGACTTTC | CASMRAYRVTGANVLTF
TRBD2 | TRBJ2-7 | once | TRBV28 | TGTGCCAGCATACCGGCTAGCGGGAACTACGAGCAGTACTTC | CASIPASGNYEQYF
NA | TRBJ1-1 | few | TRBV5-6 | TGTGCCAGCAGCCCTACAGGGCGGGGGACTGAAGCTTTCTTT | CASSPTGRGTEAFF
NA | TRBJ1-5 | NA | TRBV6-1 | TGTGCCAGCAGTCGAACAGGAGACAATCAGCCCCAGCATTTT | CASSRTGDNQPQHF
NA | TRBJ2-7 | NA | TRBV30 | TGTGCCTGGTGGCTGGGAGGAGGCGAGCAGTACTTC | CAWWLGGGEQYF
NA | TRBJ2-2 | NA | TRBV18 | TGTGCCAGCTCACCACCGTGGGAGGACACCGGGGAGCTGTTTTTT | CASSPPWEDTGELFF
TRBD1 | TRBJ1-5 | NA | TRBV19 | TGTGCCAGTAGTATCCTCCCGGGACAGCGCAATCAGCCCCAGCATTTT | CASSILPGQRNQPQHF
TRBD2 | TRBJ2-7 | NA | TRBV5-1 | TGCGCCAGCAGCTTGGAGTCTAGCGGGCACTACGAGCAGTACTTC | CASSLESSGHYEQYF
NA | TRBJ1-3 | NA | TRBV29-1 | TGCAGCGTTGAACTAGGAAACACCATATATTTT | CSVELGNTIYF
NA | TRBJ1-6 | few | TRBV30 | TGTGCCTGGAGTGTCGGGGGTGCGGGATATAATTCACCCCTCCACTTT | CAWSVGGAGYNSPLHF
NA | TRBJ2-7 | NA | TRBV6-5 | TGTGCCAGCAGTTACGGAGTCCTAGCTTCCTACGAGCAGTACTTC | CASSYGVLASYEQYF
NA | TRBJ2-5 | NA | TRBV20-1 | TGCAGTGCTCCGCTGAGAGGGACCCAGTACTTC | CSAPLRGTQYF
TRBD1 | TRBJ2-1 | NA | TRBV7-3 | TGTGCCAGCAGCTCCTACGCCGGGACAGGGGGGGATGAGCAGTTCTTC | CASSSYAGTGGDEQFF
NA | TRBJ2-7 | NA | TRBV6-5 | TGTGCCAGCAGTGCCAGGGAAAATGGGTACGAGCAGTACTTC | CASSARENGYEQYF
NA | TRBJ1-1 | NA | TRBV12-5 | TGTGCTAGTGGTTTTATGAGGGGGTTCGACACTGAAGCTTTCTTT | CASGFMRGFDTEAFF
NA | TRBJ2-2 | NA | TRBV5-1 | TGCGCCAGCAGGGAGTACCGGGACACCCAGAACACCGGGGAGCTGTTTTTT | CASREYRDTQNTGELFF
TRBD2 | TRBJ2-1 | NA | TRBV9 | TGTGCCAGCAGCGAAACTAGCGGGAGTTACGAGCAGTTCTTC | CASSETSGSYEQFF
TRBD1 | TRBJ1-2 | NA | TRBV7-3 | TGTGCCAGCAGCCCTAATGCGCGACAGGGCGGCTATGGCTACACCTTC | CASSPNARQGGYGYTF
TRBD2 | TRBJ2-1 | NA | TRBV7-9 | TGTGCCAGCAGCTCGAACTATCGGGACTTAGCGGGGGGTGAGCAGTTCTTC | CASSSNYRDLAGGEQFF
TRBD1 | TRBJ2-4 | NA | TRBV11-2 | TGTGCCAGCAGCTCTCTTTCTGTCATGGGACAGGGGGGTCGAGGGTACTTC | CASSSLSVMGQGGRGYF
TRBD1 | TRBJ2-7 | NA | TRBV7-8 | TGTGCCAGCAGCCCCGCCGACAGGGTCCCCTACGAGCAGTACTTC | CASSPADRVPYEQYF
NA | TRBJ1-5 | NA | TRBV28 | TGTGCCAGCAGCAGCGGACAGAGCGCATATAGCAATCAGCCCCAGCATTTT | CASSSGQSAYSNQPQHF
NA | TRBJ1-5 | once | TRBV6-5 | TGTGCCAGCAGTTACTCTCGTAATCAGCCCCAGCATTTT | CASSYSRNQPQHF
TRBD2 | TRBJ2-3 | NA | TRBV7-9 | TGTGCCAGCAGCTCGGGACTAGCGGAGACAGATACGCAGTATTTT | CASSSGLAETDTQYF
NA | TRBJ2-7 | NA | TRBV18 | TGTGCCAGCTCACTAGACCGACTTTTTTACGAGCAGTACTTC | CASSLDRLFYEQYF
TRBD2 | TRBJ2-7 | NA | TRBV6-6 | TGTGCCAGCACCATAACGGGGGGGGCCTACGAGCAGTACTTC | CASTITGGAYEQYF
TRBD1 | TRBJ1-2 | NA | TRBV7-2 | TGTGCCAGCAGCCCCTGGGACAGGGACTTGTATGGCTACACCTTC | CASSPWDRDLYGYTF
NA | TRBJ1-5 | NA | TRBV28 | TGTGCCAGCAGTTTAGGACCGGGGGGGAATCAGCCCCAGCATTTT | CASSLGPGGNQPQHF
NA | TRBJ2-2 | NA | TRBV5-8 | TGTGCCAGCAGCTCCGGGACTCATAACACCGGGGAGCTGTTTTTT | CASSSGTHNTGELFF
NA | TRBJ2-3 | NA | TRBV30 | TGTGCCTGGGGGATAGGGGCTAGCACAGATACGCAGTATTTT | CAWGIGASTDTQYF
NA | TRBJ1-5 | NA | TRBV15 | TGTGCCACCAGCGGGGAGGGGAATAGCAATCAGCCCCAGCATTTT | CATSGEGNSNQPQHF
TRBD2 | TRBJ2-3 | NA | TRBV6-1 | TGTGCCAGCAGTGGGACTAGCGGGGGGCCAAGCGATACGCAGTATTTT | CASSGTSGGPSDTQYF